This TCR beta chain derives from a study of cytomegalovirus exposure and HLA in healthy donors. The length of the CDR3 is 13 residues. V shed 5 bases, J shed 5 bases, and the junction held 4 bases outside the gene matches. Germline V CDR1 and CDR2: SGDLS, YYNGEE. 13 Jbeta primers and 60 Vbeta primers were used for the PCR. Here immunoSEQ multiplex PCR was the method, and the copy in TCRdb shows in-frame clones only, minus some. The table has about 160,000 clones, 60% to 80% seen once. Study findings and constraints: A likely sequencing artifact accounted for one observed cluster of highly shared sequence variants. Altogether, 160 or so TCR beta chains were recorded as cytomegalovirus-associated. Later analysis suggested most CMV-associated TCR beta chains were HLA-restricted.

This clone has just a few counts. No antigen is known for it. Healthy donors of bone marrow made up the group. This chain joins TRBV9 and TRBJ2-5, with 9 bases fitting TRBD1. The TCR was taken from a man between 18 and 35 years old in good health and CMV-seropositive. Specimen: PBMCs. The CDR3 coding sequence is TGTGCCAGCAGACAGGGGGCAGGGGAGACCCAGTACTTC. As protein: CASRQGAGETQYF.